The entry that follows covers one T cell receptor beta chain sequence. Germline V gene sequence: CDR1 GTSNPN, CDR2 SVGIG (reference sequence). Trimming took 0 bases from V and 2 from J, leaving 9 bases between them. This CDR3 is built from 14 residues. Using immunoSEQ multiplex PCR, the repertoire was profiled, and TCRdb retains in-frame clones only, with some absent. The table shows a few hundred thousand clones, with about 90% occurring only once. Participants reported their clinical history, and cohort assignment relied on those reports. The data derive from a study of blood T cell repertoires in COVID-19. As for the study in general: Acute and convalescent COVID-19 samples came from the United States, Italy and Spain. In each case, the material was cDNA or gDNA derived from T cells, B-cell-depleted T cells, or PBMCs.

This clonotype was sampled from a man aged 25-40 years who had recovered from COVID-19. The chain couples TRBV30 to TRBJ2-3; maybe TRBD2 (6 bases). Sequences were obtained from PBMCs or T cells enriched from blood (not recorded which). The CDR3: CAWSVGGITDTQYF. The CDR3 nucleotides are TGTGCCTGGAGTGTAGGAGGGATCACAGATACGCAGTATTTT.